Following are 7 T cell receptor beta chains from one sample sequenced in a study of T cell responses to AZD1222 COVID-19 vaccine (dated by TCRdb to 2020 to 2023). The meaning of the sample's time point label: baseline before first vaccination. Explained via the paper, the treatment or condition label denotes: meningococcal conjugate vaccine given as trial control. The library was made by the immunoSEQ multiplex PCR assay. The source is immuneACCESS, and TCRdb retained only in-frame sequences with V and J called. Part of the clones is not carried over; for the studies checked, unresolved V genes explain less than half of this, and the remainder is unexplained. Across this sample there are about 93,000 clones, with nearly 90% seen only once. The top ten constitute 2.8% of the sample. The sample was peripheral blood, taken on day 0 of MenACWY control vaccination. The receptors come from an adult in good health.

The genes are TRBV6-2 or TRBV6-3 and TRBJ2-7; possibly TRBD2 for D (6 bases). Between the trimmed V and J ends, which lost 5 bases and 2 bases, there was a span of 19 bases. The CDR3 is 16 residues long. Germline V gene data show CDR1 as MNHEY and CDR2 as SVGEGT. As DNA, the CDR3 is TGTGCCAGCAGTACCCACGGGACTTCTCTGGCCTACGAGCAGTACTTC. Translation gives CASSTHGTSLAYEQYF.

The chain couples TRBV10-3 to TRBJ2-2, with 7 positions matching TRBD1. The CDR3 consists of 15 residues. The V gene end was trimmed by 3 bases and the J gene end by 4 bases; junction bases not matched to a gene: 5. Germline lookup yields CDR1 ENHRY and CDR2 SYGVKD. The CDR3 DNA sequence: TGTGCCATCAGTGATTCGGCAGGGGGCACCGGGGAGCTGTTTTTT. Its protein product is CAISDSAGGTGELFF.

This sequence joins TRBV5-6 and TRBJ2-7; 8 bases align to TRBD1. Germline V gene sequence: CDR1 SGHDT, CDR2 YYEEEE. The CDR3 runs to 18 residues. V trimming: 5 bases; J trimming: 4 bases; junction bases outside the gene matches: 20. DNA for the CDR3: TGTGCCAGCAGTCCAACATTCCAACCGGACAGGGACAGATACGAGCAGTACTTC. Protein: CASSPTFQPDRDRYEQYF.

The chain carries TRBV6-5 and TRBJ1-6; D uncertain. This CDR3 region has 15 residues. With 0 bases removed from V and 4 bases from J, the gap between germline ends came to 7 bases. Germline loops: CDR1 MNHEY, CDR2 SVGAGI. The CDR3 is CASSYSGSYNSPLHF. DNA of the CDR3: TGTGCCAGCAGTTACTCGGGATCTTATAATTCACCCCTCCACTTT.

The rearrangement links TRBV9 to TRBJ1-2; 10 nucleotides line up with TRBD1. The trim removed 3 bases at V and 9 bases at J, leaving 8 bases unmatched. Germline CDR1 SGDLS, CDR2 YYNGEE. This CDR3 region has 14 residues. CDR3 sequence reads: CASSADRGEPSYTF. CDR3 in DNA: TGTGCCAGCAGCGCGGACAGGGGGGAGCCTAGCTACACCTTC.

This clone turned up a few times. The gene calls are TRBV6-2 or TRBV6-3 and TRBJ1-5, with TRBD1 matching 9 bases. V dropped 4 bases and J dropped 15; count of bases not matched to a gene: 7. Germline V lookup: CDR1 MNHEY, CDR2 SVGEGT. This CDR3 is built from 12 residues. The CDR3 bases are TGTGCCAGCAGTTTCGGGACAGGGCCGGGGCATTTT. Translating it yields CASSFGTGPGHF.

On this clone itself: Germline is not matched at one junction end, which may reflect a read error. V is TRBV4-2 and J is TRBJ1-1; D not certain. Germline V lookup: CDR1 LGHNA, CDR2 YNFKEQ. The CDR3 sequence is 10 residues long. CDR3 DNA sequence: TGTGCCAGCAGCCAAGAAGGCAGATCCTTT. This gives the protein CASSQEGRSF.